The 15 T cell receptor beta chains below all came from one sample that was sequenced in a study of regulatory T cells in long-lasting Graves disease. With iRepertoire HTBI primers and Arm-PCR of CDR3 regions, TCR beta libraries were built. TCRdb reanalysed the multiplex PCR reads using MiXCR and keeps one entry per CDR3 protein. Among more than 350,000 distinct CDR3 sequences listed, more than 13% were seen once. Indicated time point: newly diagnosed GD, antithyroid drugs for less than 3 months. From RNA extracted from PBMCs, the TCR library was made. These data were likewise used in another study, on T cells in Graves' hyperthyroidism and ophthalmopathy.

The sample in question was peripheral blood mononuclear cells (PBMCs), obtained at new diagnosis, from a patient treated with antithyroid drugs. The receptors shown here come from a woman aged 30 to 39 with Graves disease.

This rearrangement joins TRBV5-1 to TRBJ2-7; 7 nucleotides agree with TRBD2. Germline loops: CDR1 SGHRS, CDR2 YFSETQ. The CDR3 loop spans 15 amino acids. V shed 4 bases and J 1 base; nucleotides not matched to a gene: 8. The CDR3 region is CASSPPAGKSYEQYF. CDR3 nucleotide sequence: TGCGCCAGCAGCCCGCCAGCGGGGAAATCCTACGAGCAGTACTTC.

The chain has TRBV6-1 and TRBJ1-3; 8 nucleotides match TRBD1. CDR1 is MNHNS and CDR2 is SASEGT in the germline V gene. Trimming at V came to 3 bases and at J to 3 bases, leaving 13 bases not matched to a gene. CDR3 length equals 18 residues. The CDR3 sequence: CASSDLVPGQAYGNTIYF. The CDR3 DNA reads as TGTGCCAGCAGTGACCTCGTTCCGGGACAGGCATATGGAAACACCATATATTTT.

The chain employs TRBV9 and TRBJ2-5; D is undetermined. The V end was cut by 1 base, the J end by 3 bases, with 10 bases between. Per germline, CDR1 SGDLS and CDR2 YYNGEE. There are 14 residues in the CDR3. The CDR3 DNA is TGTGCCAGCAGCGTATCTGTTAGGGAAGAGACCCAGTACTTC. This sequence encodes CASSVSVREETQYF.

This clonotype was seen repeatedly, ten times or more. This chain uses TRBV11-2 with TRBJ2-7; D could derive from TRBD1 or TRBD2 (6 bases each). Trimming removed 2 bases at V and 2 bases at J, with 10 bases between. The CDR3 sequence is 14 residues long. Per the germline V gene, CDR1 is SGHAT and CDR2 is FQNNGV. The CDR3 DNA sequence: TGTGCCAGCAGCTTATTGGAGGGGGCCTACGAGCAGTACTTC. Residues: CASSLLEGAYEQYF.

The chain carries TRBV10-3 and TRBJ1-1, with D unresolved. The CDR3 has 14 amino acids. The V end lost 3 bases, the J end lost 1 base, and 9 bases lay between the germline ends. Germline assignment: CDR1 ENHRY and CDR2 SYGVKD. The CDR3 DNA is TGTGCCATCAGTGACTACGGCGGGAACACTGAAGCTTTCTTT. This encodes CAISDYGGNTEAFF.

This clonotype was counted at least ten times. The gene calls are TRBV7-9 and TRBJ2-2; possibly TRBD2 for D (5 bases). With 5 bases removed from V and 6 bases from J, the gap between germline ends came to 7 bases. The CDR3 covers 12 residues. The V gene's germline CDR1 is SEHNR and CDR2 FQNEAQ (reference sequence). This CDR3 is CASSLLAGELFF. DNA for the CDR3: TGTGCCAGCAGCCTACTAGCCGGGGAGCTGTTTTTT.

This clonotype was counted at least ten times. This chain links TRBV3-1 with TRBJ1-1, with a possible D match to TRBD1 (6 bases). Trimming pared 10 bases from V and 5 bases from J, leaving 14 bases between. The CDR3 loop spans 12 amino acids. Germline loops: CDR1 LGHDT, CDR2 YNNKEL (reference sequence). The CDR3 region is CATSGERTEAFF. The CDR3 DNA follows: TGTGCCACCTCAGGGGAGAGGACTGAAGCTTTCTTT.

This clonotype was seen ten or more times. The CDR3, as DNA: TGTGCCAGCACCCCCACAGGGGGCGCGTCGTACAATGAGCAGTTCTTC. It is translated as CASTPTGGASYNEQFF. V gene TRBV7-9 combines with J gene TRBJ2-1; the match to TRBD1 covers 9 bases. This CDR3 contains 16 residues. Germline V gives CDR1 SEHNR, CDR2 FQNEAQ (reference sequence). With V trimmed by 7 bases and J by 4 bases, 11 bases remained unmatched.

The rearrangement links TRBV29-1 to TRBJ1-1, with D possibly being TRBD1 (5 bases). V was trimmed by 3 bases and J by 6 bases, leaving 8 bases between them. Germline V gene lookup returns CDR1 SQVTM and CDR2 ANQGSEA. This CDR3 contains 11 residues. CDR3 region: CSVEVQAEAFF. The CDR3, as DNA: TGCAGCGTTGAGGTACAGGCTGAAGCTTTCTTT. The full variable domain, rest sourced from reference TRBV29-1 and TRBJ1-1, is SAVISQKPSRDICQRGTSLTIQCQVDSQVTMMFWYRQQPGQSLTLIATANQGSEATYESGFVIDKFPISRPNLTFSTLTVSNMSPEDSSIYLCSVEVQAEAFFGQGTRLTVV.

DNA of the CDR3: TGTGCCAGCAGTTCGCGGATCTCTGGGGCCAACGTCCTGACTTTC. Residues: CASSSRISGANVLTF. The chain uses TRBV12-3 or TRBV12-4 and TRBJ2-6; no definite D call. This CDR3 is built from 15 residues. The ends were cut back, 4 bases at V and 0 bases at J, with 7 bases in the middle.

This chain joins TRBV7-9 and TRBJ1-6, with 7 bases aligning to TRBD1. This CDR3 spans 15 amino acids. The germline V gene has CDR1 SEHNR and CDR2 FQNEAQ (reference sequence). V trimming: 4 bases; J trimming: 11 bases; junction bases outside the gene matches: 11. In DNA form, the CDR3 reads TGTGCCAGCAGCTCTAGAAACAGGGGAGGGCCACCCCTCCACTTT. It yields the protein CASSSRNRGGPPLHF.

This clonotype was counted many times. CDR3 coding DNA: TGTGCCAGCGGGACAGGGGGCGTTGAGCAGTTCTTC. Translated: CASGTGGVEQFF. This chain connects TRBV12-3 or TRBV12-4 to TRBJ2-1, with 12 positions matching TRBD1. V lost 8 bases to trimming and J lost 9 bases; unmatched junction nucleotides: 2. The CDR3 has 12 amino acids.

For this clonotype: A much more abundant neighbour one base away suggests this may be a read error. This sequence joins TRBV18 and TRBJ1-1; D ambiguous. The CDR3 runs to 15 residues. The V end lost 0 bases, the J end lost 1 base, and 9 bases lay between the germline ends. Germline CDR1 reads KGHSH; CDR2 reads LQKENI. In DNA form, the CDR3 reads TGTGCCAGCTCACCACCGAGAGCCTCGAACACTGAAGCTTTCTTT. Translated: CASSPPRASNTEAFF.

In its sample, this clonotype was seen many times. The chain links TRBV27 to TRBJ2-3; D is possibly TRBD1 (5 bases). The CDR3 contains 14 residues. Germline CDR1 reads MNHEY; CDR2 reads SMNVEV (reference sequence). Trimming pared 7 bases from V and 2 bases from J, leaving 13 bases between. The CDR3 sequence: CASIPRGVTDTQYF. As DNA, the CDR3 is TGTGCCAGCATCCCTAGGGGCGTCACAGATACGCAGTATTTT.

This clonotype was seen a few times. The genes are TRBV10-3 and TRBJ2-3; a weak D match, TRBD2 (6 bases). Germline lookup yields CDR1 ENHRY and CDR2 SYGVKD. The CDR3 is 15 residues long. The V gene lost 9 bases and the J gene lost 0 bases, with 16 bases spanning the gap. The CDR3 DNA sequence: TGTGCCATGACCCGGGACTCAGCTAGCACAGATACGCAGTATTTT. It specifies CAMTRDSASTDTQYF.